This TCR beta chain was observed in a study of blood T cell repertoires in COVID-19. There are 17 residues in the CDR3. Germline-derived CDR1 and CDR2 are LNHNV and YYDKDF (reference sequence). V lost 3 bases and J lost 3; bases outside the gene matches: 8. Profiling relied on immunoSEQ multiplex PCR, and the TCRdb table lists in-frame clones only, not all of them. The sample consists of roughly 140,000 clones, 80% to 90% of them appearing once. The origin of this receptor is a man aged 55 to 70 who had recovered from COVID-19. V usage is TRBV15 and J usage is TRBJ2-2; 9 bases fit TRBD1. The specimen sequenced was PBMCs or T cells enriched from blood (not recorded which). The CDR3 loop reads CATSRVSGTGYTGELFF. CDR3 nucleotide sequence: TGTGCCACCAGCAGGGTGTCCGGGACAGGGTACACCGGGGAGCTGTTTTTT. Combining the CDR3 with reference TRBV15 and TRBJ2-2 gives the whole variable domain DAMVIQNPRYQVTQFGKPVTLSCSQTLNHNVMYWYQQKSSQAPKLLFHYYDKDFNNEADTPDNFQSRRPNTSFCFLDIRSPGLGDTAMYLCATSRVSGTGYTGELFFGEGSRLTVL.